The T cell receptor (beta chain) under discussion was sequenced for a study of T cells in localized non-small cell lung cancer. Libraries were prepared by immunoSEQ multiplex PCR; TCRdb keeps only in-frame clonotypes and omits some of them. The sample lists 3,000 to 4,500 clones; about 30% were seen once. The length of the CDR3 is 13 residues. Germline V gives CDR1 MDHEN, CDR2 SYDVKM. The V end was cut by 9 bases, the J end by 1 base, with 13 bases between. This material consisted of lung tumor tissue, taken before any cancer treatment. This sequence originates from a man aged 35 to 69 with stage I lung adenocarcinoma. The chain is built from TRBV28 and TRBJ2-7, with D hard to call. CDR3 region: CASSYGPSYEQYF. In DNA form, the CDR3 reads TGTGCCAGTTCGTATGGTCCATCCTACGAGCAGTACTTC.